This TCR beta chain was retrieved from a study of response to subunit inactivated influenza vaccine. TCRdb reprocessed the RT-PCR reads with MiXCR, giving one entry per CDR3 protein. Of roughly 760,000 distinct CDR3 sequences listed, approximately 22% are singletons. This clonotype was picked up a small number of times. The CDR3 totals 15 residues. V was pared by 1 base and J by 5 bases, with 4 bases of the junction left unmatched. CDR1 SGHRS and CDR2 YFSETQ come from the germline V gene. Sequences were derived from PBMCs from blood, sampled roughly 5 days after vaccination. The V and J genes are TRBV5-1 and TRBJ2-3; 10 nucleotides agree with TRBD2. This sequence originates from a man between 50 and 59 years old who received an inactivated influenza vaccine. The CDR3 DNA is TGCGCCAGCAGCTTGCCTAGCGGGGGAGAAGATACGCAGTATTTT. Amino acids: CASSLPSGGEDTQYF.